The 22 T cell receptor beta chains in this list originate from one sample, sequenced in a study of long-term antiretroviral therapy in people with HIV. The run of the v3.0 immunoSEQ assay was at survey level. Only in-frame clones appear in the TCRdb table, and some are missing; sequencing was by immunoSEQ multiplex PCR. The repertoire holds about 19,000 clones, with roughly 86% as singletons. Source: unsorted PBMCs, taken 2.1 years after starting antiretroviral therapy. The receptors shown here come from a young man with HIV.

This sequence joins TRBV5-1 and TRBJ1-1; a weak D match, TRBD1 (6 bases). Germline V CDR1 and CDR2: SGHRS, YFSETQ. CDR3 length: 17 amino acids. V was shortened by 2 bases and J by 4 bases, with 21 bases between the two germline ends. CDR3 nucleotides: TGCGCCAGCAGCTTTGTCCGGTCAGGGGAGCTACTCACTGAAGCTTTCTTT. It translates to CASSFVRSGELLTEAFF. Full variable domain (rest looked up from reference TRBV5-1 and TRBJ1-1): KAGVTQTPRYLIKTRGQQVTLSCSPISGHRSVSWYQQTPGQGLQFLFEYFSETQRNKGNFPGRFSGRQFSNSRSEMNVSTLELGDSALYLCASSFVRSGELLTEAFFGQGTRLTVV.

The J gene is TRBJ2-7, the V gene TRBV18, with no clear D. The germline V gene has CDR1 KGHSH and CDR2 LQKENI. V was cut by 1 base and J by 5 bases, with 6 bases left in between. This CDR3 comprises 12 residues. The CDR3: CASSPRSDEQYF. CDR3 DNA: TGTGCCAGCTCACCACGTTCCGACGAGCAGTACTTC.

This clone was counted a single time. The chain carries TRBV19 and TRBJ2-7, with D tentatively TRBD1 (7 bases). Germline lookup yields CDR1 LNHDA and CDR2 SQIVND (reference sequence). There are 14 residues in the CDR3. V lost 4 bases, J lost 5 bases, and 15 bases lay in between. CDR3 loop: CASSTPTGRNEQYF. CDR3 coding DNA: TGTGCCAGTAGTACCCCGACAGGGAGGAACGAGCAGTACTTC. Using reference TRBV19 and TRBJ2-7 for the parts outside the CDR3, the full variable domain is DGGITQSPKYLFRKEGQNVTLSCEQNLNHDAMYWYRQDPGQGLRLIYYSQIVNDFQKGDIAEGYSVSREKKESFPLTVTSAQKNPTAFYLCASSTPTGRNEQYFGPGTRLTVT.

The V call is TRBV10-3, the J call TRBJ1-2; 7 bases agree with TRBD1. The germline gives CDR1 ENHRY, CDR2 SYGVKD. The ends lost 10 bases at V and 8 bases at J; junction bases unmatched: 16. The CDR3 covers 14 residues. The CDR3 DNA reads TGTGCCAGCACAGTGGGTAGACAGGGAGAGGGCTACACCTTC. As protein: CASTVGRQGEGYTF.

V usage is TRBV28 and J usage is TRBJ1-2; 7 nucleotides match TRBD1. Germline V gene lookup returns CDR1 MDHEN and CDR2 SYDVKM. Trimming took 6 bases from V and 5 from J; bases not matched to a gene: 6. The CDR3 length is 13 residues. The CDR3 DNA reads TGTGCCAGCAGGCCCCACAGGGGTTATGGCTACACCTTC. Translation: CASRPHRGYGYTF.

This CDR3 reads CASSLGTGAPNTGELFF. The CDR3 DNA sequence: TGTGCCAGCTCACTTGGGACAGGGGCCCCGAACACCGGGGAGCTGTTTTTT. This sequence joins TRBV18 and TRBJ2-2, with 10 bases fitting TRBD1. The CDR3 length is 17 residues. The ends lost 4 bases at V and 0 bases at J; junction bases unmatched: 5. The germline V gene encodes CDR1 KGHSH and CDR2 LQKENI. The variable domain in full, completed from reference TRBV18 and TRBJ2-2, reads NAGVMQNPRHLVRRRGQEARLRCSPMKGHSHVYWYRQLPEEGLKFMVYLQKENIIDESGMPKERFSAEFPKEGPSILRIQQVVRGDSAAYFCASSLGTGAPNTGELFFGEGSRLTVL.

This rearrangement joins TRBV7-8 to TRBJ2-1, with D unclear. CDR1 and CDR2 from the germline V gene are SGHVS and FQNEAQ. This CDR3 spans 12 amino acids. V lost 2 bases and J lost 9, with 8 bases in between. The CDR3 DNA sequence: TGTGCCAGCAGCTTAAGCGCCTCTGAGCAGTTCTTC. It specifies CASSLSASEQFF.

This rearrangement joins TRBV4-3 to TRBJ2-6, with 8 bases identical to TRBD1. The CDR3 is 18 residues long. Germline V gene sequence: CDR1 LGHNA, CDR2 YSLEER. V was clipped by 4 bases and J by 0 bases; unmatched bases: 8. The CDR3 sequence: CASSLGQGHISGANVLTF. The CDR3 DNA reads as TGCGCCAGCAGCCTCGGACAGGGACACATCTCTGGGGCCAACGTCCTGACTTTC.

CDR3: CASSHGTATEAFF. CDR3 nucleotides: TGCGCCAGCAGCCATGGGACAGCCACTGAAGCTTTCTTT. This chain connects TRBV5-1 to TRBJ1-1; 7 nucleotides match TRBD1. The germline CDR1 and CDR2 sequences are SGHRS and YFSETQ. Trimming removed 4 bases from V and 4 bases from J; junction bases left unmatched: 4. This CDR3 spans 13 amino acids.

V gene TRBV2 combines with J gene TRBJ1-5; possible D gene TRBD1, 5 bases. The germline V gene encodes CDR1 SNHLY and CDR2 FYNNEI. The germline V and J ends were trimmed by 4 bases and 7 bases, with 17 bases remaining between them. The CDR3 has 15 amino acids. The CDR3 coding sequence is TGTGCCAGCAGTGGCGGGGGGGGAAAGTGGCAGCCCCAGCATTTT. This translates into CASSGGGGKWQPQHF. The variable domain in full, with the rest retrieved from reference TRBV2 and TRBJ1-5, is EPEVTQTPSHQVTQMGQEVILRCVPISNHLYFYWYRQILGQKVEFLVSFYNNEISEKSEIFDDQFSVERPDGSNFTLKIRSTKLEDSAMYFCASSGGGGKWQPQHFGDGTRLSIL.

The CDR3 loop is CASSWGPEAFF. The CDR3 nucleotides read TGTGCCAGCAGCTGGGGCCCAGAAGCTTTCTTT. The J gene is TRBJ1-1, the V gene TRBV5-6; D perhaps matches TRBD1 (5 bases). Between the trimmed V and J ends, which lost 3 bases and 8 bases, there was a span of 8 bases. Germline CDR1 reads SGHDT; CDR2 reads YYEEEE. The CDR3 has 11 amino acids. The whole variable domain, filled in from reference TRBV5-6 and TRBJ1-1, reads DAGVTQSPTHLIKTRGQQVTLRCSPKSGHDTVSWYQQALGQGPQFIFQYYEEEERQRGNFPDRFSGHQFPNYSSELNVNALLLGDSALYLCASSWGPEAFFGQGTRLTVV.

This rearrangement joins TRBV9 to TRBJ1-3; D remains ambiguous. V lost 4 bases, J lost 7 bases, and 15 bases lay in between. Per the germline V gene, CDR1 is SGDLS and CDR2 is YYNGEE. The CDR3 has 14 residues. CDR3 loop: CASSSRGLGNTIYF. The CDR3 DNA is TGTGCCAGCAGCTCCCGTGGGCTGGGGAACACCATATATTTT.

This chain's CDR3 is CASSQDGEKLFF. The CDR3 DNA follows: TGCGCCAGCAGCCAAGATGGGGAAAAACTGTTTTTT. This chain links TRBV4-1 with TRBJ1-4; D is uncertain. CDR1 is MGHRA and CDR2 is YSYEKL in the germline V gene. This CDR3 is built from 12 residues. Trimming left V 0 bases short and J 8 bases short, with 4 bases between.

This chain joins TRBV19 and TRBJ2-7, with 8 nucleotides matching TRBD2. Germline V CDR1 and CDR2: LNHDA, SQIVND (reference sequence). This CDR3 is built from 15 residues. After removal of 7 bases from V and 0 bases from J, the junction contained 8 bases not matched to a gene. The CDR3 sequence: CASKARAGDSYEQYF. For the CDR3, the DNA is TGTGCCAGTAAGGCTCGAGCGGGAGACTCCTACGAGCAGTACTTC. The complete variable domain, with remaining parts taken from reference TRBV19 and TRBJ2-7, reads DGGITQSPKYLFRKEGQNVTLSCEQNLNHDAMYWYRQDPGQGLRLIYYSQIVNDFQKGDIAEGYSVSREKKESFPLTVTSAQKNPTAFYLCASKARAGDSYEQYFGPGTRLTVT.

V is TRBV19 and J is TRBJ1-2; 8 bases match TRBD1. Germline CDR1 and CDR2: LNHDA and SQIVND (reference sequence). The V segment lost 5 bases and the J segment 8 bases; nucleotides outside the gene matches: 19. The CDR3 is 17 residues long. The chain's CDR3 is CASSYGTGSPPLNGYTF. The CDR3 bases are TGTGCCAGTAGTTATGGGACAGGATCCCCCCCATTAAACGGCTACACCTTC.

With respect to this clone: This sample also contains other DNA sequences that code for the same CDR3. V usage is TRBV6-5 and J usage is TRBJ2-7, with TRBD2 identical over 7 bases. Trimming cost V 2 bases and J 1 base; bases outside gene matches: 2. The CDR3 has 14 residues. Germline V gives CDR1 MNHEY, CDR2 SVGAGI. CDR3 nucleotide sequence: TGTGCCAGCAGTTACGGGGGGGGTTCCTACGAGCAGTACTTC. Translating it yields CASSYGGGSYEQYF.

This chain joins TRBV6-6 and TRBJ1-6; D gene ambiguous. CDR1 and CDR2 (germline): MNHNY, SVGAGI (reference sequence). V was trimmed by 5 bases and J by 6 bases, leaving 2 bases between them. The CDR3 has 11 amino acids. This CDR3 is CASSLNSPLHF. As DNA, the CDR3 is TGTGCCAGCAGTCTTAATTCACCCCTCCACTTT.

The chain couples TRBV7-2 to TRBJ2-3; D is undetermined. Per the germline V gene, CDR1 is SGHTA and CDR2 is FQGNSA. Trimming left V 5 bases short and J 5 bases short, with 14 bases between. This CDR3 spans 14 amino acids. The CDR3 DNA reads TGTGCCAGCAGCGATGGGGTTACAGAAGATACGCAGTATTTT. This sequence encodes CASSDGVTEDTQYF.

This chain uses TRBV7-9 with TRBJ1-3; TRBD1 matches 7 bases. Germline V gene lookup returns CDR1 SEHNR and CDR2 FQNEAQ (reference sequence). The V and J ends lost 5 bases and 4 bases, in that order; junction bases with no gene match: 17. The CDR3 is 18 amino acids. Here the CDR3 reads CASSPSPAGGLGGNTIYF. The CDR3 nucleotides read TGTGCCAGCAGCCCTTCCCCGGCAGGGGGTTTGGGGGGAAACACCATATATTTT. Variable domain in full (rest from reference TRBV7-9 and TRBJ1-3): DTGVSQNPRHKITKRGQNVTFRCDPISEHNRLYWYRQTLGQGPEFLTYFQNEAQLEKSRLLSDRFSAERPKGSFSTLEIQRTEQGDSAMYLCASSPSPAGGLGGNTIYFGEGSWLTVV.

This chain links TRBV10-2 with TRBJ1-5, with D possibly being TRBD1 (6 bases). The V end lost 4 bases, the J end lost 2 bases, and 21 bases lay between the germline ends. The CDR3 length is 18 residues. Germline loops: CDR1 WSHSY, CDR2 SAAADI. The CDR3, as DNA: TGCGCCAGCAGTGGGCCCCCATGGGGGAAGGGGGGCAATCAGCCCCAGCATTTT. This gives the protein CASSGPPWGKGGNQPQHF.

The V gene is TRBV25-1, the J gene TRBJ1-2, with a tentative D call TRBD1 (5 bases). V lost 3 bases to trimming and J lost 8 bases, with 10 bases between them. The CDR3 spans 12 residues. CDR1 and CDR2 (germline): MGHDK, SYGVNS. The CDR3 reads CASSDQGDGYTF. The CDR3 coding sequence is TGTGCCAGCAGTGACCAGGGTGACGGCTACACCTTC.

This sequence joins TRBV4-1 and TRBJ2-7, with TRBD2 identical over 8 bases. Germline V gene data show CDR1 as MGHRA and CDR2 as YSYEKL. The J segment lost 0 bases and the V segment lost 4 bases, leaving 5 bases of the junction unmatched. This CDR3 contains 15 residues. The CDR3, as DNA: TGCGCCAGCAGCCTAACTAGCGGTACCTCCTACGAGCAGTACTTC. It translates to CASSLTSGTSYEQYF.